This T cell receptor beta chain came from a study of cytomegalovirus exposure and HLA in healthy donors (TCRdb year 2017). Turning to the overall study: According to an earlier analysis of 550 to 700 of the donors, 200 million or so T cells yielded 90 million to 140 million unique TCR beta sequences and more than 250 Gb of sequence data. An early release covering more than 500 HLA-typed donors comprised around 300 gigabases of sequencing data and about 90 million unique TCR sequences. The genetic ancestry cluster associated with self-reported Caucasian donors included around 76% of the roughly 380 genotyped donors. The study aimed to test whether cataloging public T cell receptors could reveal signatures of past pathogen exposure. Using immunosequencing, the study profiled T cell repertoires from about 650 subjects and related those repertoires to cytomegalovirus serostatus. Besides the first cohort of more than 650 subjects, a separate validation cohort made up of roughly 130 different subjects was used. To predict cytomegalovirus infection status, the study brought together high-throughput TCR immunosequencing, statistical association of individual TCRs with disease status, and machine learning. A later analysis re-examined previously published TCR beta repertoires from more than 650 donors and added high-resolution HLA genotyping to investigate patterns of TCR occurrence. The later analysis used no new phenotypic data to find candidate immune exposures, relying instead on TCR beta sequences and their occurrence across donors. An earlier analysis of around 580 of the donors used high-throughput TCR beta sequencing to judge whether each TCR beta V gene segment behaved as functional or pseudogenic. Alongside the repertoire data, information on donor age, sex, ethnicity and CMV serostatus was compiled. In a later genetic analysis, genome-wide SNP genotypes for about 55% of the roughly 700 donors were used, and that subset was treated as a discovery cohort. All discovery cohort repertoires had been generated on a single sequencing platform. Class I and class II HLA loci were covered by the typing at four-digit resolution. Typing coverage varied by locus: roughly 620-640 donors for A, B, C, DRB1 and DQB1; some 520 for DQA1; over 600 for DPA1; approximately 450 for DPB1. Because of strong linkage in the cohort, five DR-DQ haplotypes were treated as single units for association and clustering. On average, roughly 240,000 unique TCR beta nucleotide sequences were sequenced per donor among roughly 430 genotyped donors of the cohort, with roughly a sixth of those sequences being non-productive. Beyond this particular receptor, the publication reports: Compared with the approximately 600-donor mean, donors in an Asian-associated ancestry cluster had fewer N-insertions in productive TCRs, according to a later genetic analysis. Assigning TCR associations to individual alleles was difficult when HLA alleles, especially DR and DQ, strongly co-occurred. In vitro tests confirmed that a few of the cytomegalovirus-associated TCR beta chains recognize cytomegalovirus antigens. In this cohort, only TCR beta chains were sequenced, and detectable features were limited by the absence of alpha or paired-chain data. A later analysis found that most CMV-associated TCR beta chains appeared HLA-restricted, with HLA associations seemingly driven largely by CMV exposure. It was suggested by the authors that the approach could potentially be generalized to other disease states and immunological phenotypes. The sequencing pipeline was judged likely to have produced a cluster of highly shared sequence variants as a technical artifact. An earlier analysis of roughly 570 of the donors showed that most TCR beta V segments appeared in productive rearrangements either about 87% or about 30% of the time, which broadly matched IMGT annotations. The earlier analysis of nearly 600 of the donors excluded roughly 16 rarely observed V segments, including chromosome 9 orphons, because counts were too low. The study listed 164 TCR beta chains as associated with cytomegalovirus. A later analysis found that TCR association rates varied across HLA loci, with DRB1 alleles showing the most associated TCRs and HLA-C alleles the fewest. A later genetic analysis associated a missense DCLRE1C variant with V-gene and J-gene trimming of TCR beta chains, and an independent cohort replicated the association. HLA typing was unavailable for some donors at each locus, so association tests used only the typed subset. Because the 87-base-pair reads could not distinguish some IMGT-functional V segments, including TRBV6-2 and TRBV6-3, those segments were excluded. A later analysis reported that several top co-occurrence clusters appeared linked to parvovirus B19, influenza, CMV and Epstein-Barr virus. The classifier was reported to diagnose cytomegalovirus status with high specificity and sensitivity in both the original and validation cohorts. Compared with equally common non-associated chains, HLA-associated TCR beta chains in a later analysis were more clonally expanded and had lower generation probabilities. Sequencing depth was assumed to be roughly uniform across donors in the presence/absence analyses, though that assumption may not hold. In a later analysis, some 18,000 TCR beta sequences were associated with specific HLA alleles at a false discovery rate of 0.05. A further reported finding was that TCR beta sequences accurately predicted the HLA-A and HLA-B alleles for most subjects in the first cohort. Across donors, most TCR sequences were observed very rarely, whereas some public TCRs were present in many individuals. Linkage disequilibrium might explain the correlated functional status among segregating V segments, but an unknown experimental factor could not be ruled out. Immune exposure information for the cohort was limited to CMV serostatus.

The library was made by the immunoSEQ multiplex PCR assay. For the multiplex PCR, a mixture combining 60 forward primers for TCR Vbeta segments and 13 reverse primers for TCR Jbeta segments was used. Amplification of the CDR3 region of rearranged TCR beta genes was performed with a multiplex PCR assay on genomic DNA. The Illumina HiSeq System was used to sequence the amplified TCR beta libraries as 87-base-pair reads. The authors' analysis ran thus. A later analysis tallied tens of millions of unique TCR beta chains across the 660 or so repertoires, and roughly 11 million of those chains were shared by two or more donors. Raw reads were error-corrected and collapsed into unique sequences with a nearest-neighbor algorithm that merged closely related sequences to remove PCR and sequencing errors. CDR3 sequences were aligned to IMGT reference sequences to assign V, D and J gene segments. For a sequence to be retained, a match of at least six nucleotides was required to both a V gene segment and a J gene segment. Rearrangements were called productive when the CDR3 lacked stop codons and stayed in frame with V and J; all others were non-productive. Following IMGT convention, CDR3 was defined as the stretch from the second conserved V-encoded cysteine to the conserved J-encoded phenylalanine. In an earlier analysis of approximately 500 of the donors, sequences lacking an unambiguous match to a single V gene segment were excluded. In an earlier analysis of roughly 600 of the donors, a V segment was called functional when productive rearrangements were above 56.7%, and segregating when the standard deviation between donors exceeded 5%. A statistical classification framework was built to diagnose cytomegalovirus status from the catalog of TCR beta chain sequences. In a later analysis, TCR nucleotide sequences were compared against IMGT/GENE-DB human TR gene sequences so that V and J genes could be assigned. A later analysis assigned CDR3 sequences and most-parsimonious VDJ recombination scenarios with the TCRdist pipeline. In a later analysis, each TCR beta chain was defined by its CDR3 amino acid sequence together with its V-gene family, and reads lacking a unique V-gene family were excluded. To address suspected cross-contamination and a sequencing artifact, a later analysis removed approximately 590 highly shared, low-generation-probability nucleotide sequences. In a later analysis, a clonal expansion index for each public chain was calculated from normalized within-repertoire ranks of inferred template counts. A later analysis computed generation probabilities with a VDJ recombination model fitted to out-of-frame rearrangements, and checked the results against IGoR. In a later analysis, hypergeometric tests were used to score TCR-TCR, TCR-HLA and TCR-CMV co-occurrence, with a repertoire-size bias correction applied to TCR pairs. False discovery rates were estimated in a later analysis by permuting HLA or CMV assignments 20 times. In a later analysis, co-occurring TCRs were grouped using DBSCAN, and TCRdist sequence similarity was added for clustering within HLA-allele-positive subsets. Repertoires with fewer than 30,000 or more than 120,000 public chains were left out of co-occurrence clustering, as were five repertoires with anomalous nucleotide sharing. TCRdb took this table from immuneACCESS and kept in-frame rearrangements with V and J called. Such tables lack part of the clones; where checked against another copy, unresolved V genes explain under half of the gap, and the rest is unexplained. The V and J calls and the clone size are those of that table, but D and trimming were determined from the DNA. The sample data list 140,000 or so clones, and about 85% of these were observed just once. Around 2.5% of the sample comes from the top ten.

On this clone itself: Its antigen is still unknown. Base qualities were left out, and no much larger clone turns up one base away.

The cohort was made up of hundreds of healthy bone marrow donors. At the time of sampling, every cohort member was nominally healthy, though immune exposures that went unrecorded were likely present. The donor was CMV seronegative and was included in the group of several hundred seronegative cohort members. A peripheral blood sample was collected from each donor, and TCR beta sequencing was performed on peripheral blood mononuclear cells. The Qiagen DNeasy Blood Extraction Kit was used to extract genomic DNA from the blood cell samples. V is pruned by 4 bases and J by 5 bases, leaving 11 bases of the junction without a gene match. From cysteine to phenylalanine, the CDR3 is 15 amino acids long. The entry retains the CDR3 DNA only, 45 bases that are in frame from base 1. The germline V gene encodes CDR1 SGHNT and CDR2 YYREEE (reference sequence).

This receptor was obtained from a boy younger than 10 in good health and CMV-seronegative. The chain uses TRBV5-4 and TRBJ2-7, with 8 junctional bases fitting TRBD1. The sequenced sample consisted of PBMCs. The DNA is as follows: TGTGCCAGCAGCCTCCGGGACAGGATCTTCGACGAGCAGTACTTC. Its amino acids are CASSLRDRIFDEQYF.